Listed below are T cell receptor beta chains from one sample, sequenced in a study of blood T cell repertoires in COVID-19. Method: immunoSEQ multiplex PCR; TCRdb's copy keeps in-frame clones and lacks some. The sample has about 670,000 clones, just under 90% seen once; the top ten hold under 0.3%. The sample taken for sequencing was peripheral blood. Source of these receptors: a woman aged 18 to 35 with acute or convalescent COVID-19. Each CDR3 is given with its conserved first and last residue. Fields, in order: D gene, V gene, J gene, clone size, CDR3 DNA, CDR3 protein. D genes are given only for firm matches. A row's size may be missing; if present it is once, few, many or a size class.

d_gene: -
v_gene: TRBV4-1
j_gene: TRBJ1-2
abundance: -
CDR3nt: TGCGCCAGCAGCCAGGAATCCAGGGGATGGGAGGGCTACACCTTC
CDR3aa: CASSQESRGWEGYTF

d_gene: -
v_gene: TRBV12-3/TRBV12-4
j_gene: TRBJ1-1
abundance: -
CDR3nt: TGTGCCAGCAGGTCTGGTGGTGGAGGTGAAGCTTTCTTT
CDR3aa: CASRSGGGGEAFF

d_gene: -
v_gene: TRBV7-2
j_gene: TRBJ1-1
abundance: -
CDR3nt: TGTGCCAGCAGCCCCGTAGGTCCGGGACAAACTGAAGCTTTCTTT
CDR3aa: CASSPVGPGQTEAFF

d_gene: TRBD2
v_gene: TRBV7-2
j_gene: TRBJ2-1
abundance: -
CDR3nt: TGTGCCAGCAGCTTAGGTACGGGGGGGCTGTCTGAGCAGTTCTTC
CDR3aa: CASSLGTGGLSEQFF

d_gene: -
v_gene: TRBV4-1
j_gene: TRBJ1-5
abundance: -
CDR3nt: TGCGCCAGCAGCCAAGGTCTCGGGGTTCAGCCCCAGCATTTT
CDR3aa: CASSQGLGVQPQHF

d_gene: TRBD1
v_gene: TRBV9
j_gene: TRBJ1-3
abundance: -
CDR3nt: TGTGCCAGCAGCGGGACAGGGATCTTTGGAAACACCATATATTTT
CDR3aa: CASSGTGIFGNTIYF

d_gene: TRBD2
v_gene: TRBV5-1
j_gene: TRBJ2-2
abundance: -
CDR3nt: TGCGCCAGCAGCTTTCGAGCGGGGGCTAACACCGGGGAGCTGTTTTTT
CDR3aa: CASSFRAGANTGELFF

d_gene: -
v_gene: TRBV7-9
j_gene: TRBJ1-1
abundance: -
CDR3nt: TGTGCCAGCAGCTTGACTCGATCCGGTTTACATCGAAGCCCCACTGAAGCTTTCTTT
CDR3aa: CASSLTRSGLHRSPTEAFF

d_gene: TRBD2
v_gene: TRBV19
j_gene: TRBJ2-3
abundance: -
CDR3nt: TGTGCCAGTAGTGGAAGAGGGACTAGCGGGGGAGATACGCAGTATTTT
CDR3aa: CASSGRGTSGGDTQYF

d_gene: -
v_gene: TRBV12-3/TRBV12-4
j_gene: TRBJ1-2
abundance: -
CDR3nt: TGTGCCAGCAGTTTCGACGGGCTCGGGAGGGGCACCTTC
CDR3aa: CASSFDGLGRGTF

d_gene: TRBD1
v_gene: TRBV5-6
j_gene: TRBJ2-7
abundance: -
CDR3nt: TGTGCCAGCAGCACCGGGACAGGGTTCTACGAGCAGTACTTC
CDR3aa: CASSTGTGFYEQYF

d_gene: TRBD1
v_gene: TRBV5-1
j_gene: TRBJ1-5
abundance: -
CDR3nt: TGCGCCAGCAGCTCGGAGACAGGGAATCAGCCCCAGCATTTT
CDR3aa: CASSSETGNQPQHF

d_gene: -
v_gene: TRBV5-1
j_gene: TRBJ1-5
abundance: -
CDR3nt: TGCGCCAGCAGCCCGGAGGGTTATCAGCCCCAGCATTTT
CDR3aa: CASSPEGYQPQHF

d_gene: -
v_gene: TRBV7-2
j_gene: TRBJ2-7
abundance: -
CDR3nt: TGTGCCAGCAGCCCCAGCTCCTACGAGCAGTACTTC
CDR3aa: CASSPSSYEQYF

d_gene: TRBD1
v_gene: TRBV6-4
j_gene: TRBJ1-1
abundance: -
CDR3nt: TGTGCCAGCAGTGTAACGACAGGGGGAGGCGCTGAAGCTTTCTTT
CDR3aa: CASSVTTGGGAEAFF

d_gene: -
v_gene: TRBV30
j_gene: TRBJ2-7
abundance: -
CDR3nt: TGTGCCTGGAGCCACGGTTATCCAGGGGTCTCCTACGAGCAGTACTTC
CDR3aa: CAWSHGYPGVSYEQYF

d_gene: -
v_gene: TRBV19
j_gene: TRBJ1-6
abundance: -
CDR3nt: TGTGCCAGTAGTATATCCCAGGGGTATAATTCACCCCTCCACTTT
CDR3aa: CASSISQGYNSPLHF

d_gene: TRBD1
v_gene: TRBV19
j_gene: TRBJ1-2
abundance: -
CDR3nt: TGTGCCAGTAGTGGGACAGGGGCGCCTTCTTATGGCTACACCTTC
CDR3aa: CASSGTGAPSYGYTF

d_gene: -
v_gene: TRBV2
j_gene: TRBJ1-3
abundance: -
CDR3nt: TGTGCCAGCAGGAGCAAGGGAGACACCATATATTTT
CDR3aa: CASRSKGDTIYF

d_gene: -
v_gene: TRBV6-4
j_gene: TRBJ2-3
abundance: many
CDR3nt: TGTGCCAGCAGCGAGGGTTACACAGATACGCAGTATTTT
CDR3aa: CASSEGYTDTQYF

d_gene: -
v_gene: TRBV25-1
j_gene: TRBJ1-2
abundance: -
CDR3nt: TGTGCCAGCAGTGAATTAATCCCCGGCCCTCGCCGGGGCTATGGCTACACCTTC
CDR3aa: CASSELIPGPRRGYGYTF

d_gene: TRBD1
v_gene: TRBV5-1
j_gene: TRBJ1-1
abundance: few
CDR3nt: TGCGCCAGCAGCTCCATATTATTGGACAGGGGAACTGAAGCTTTCTTT
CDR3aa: CASSSILLDRGTEAFF

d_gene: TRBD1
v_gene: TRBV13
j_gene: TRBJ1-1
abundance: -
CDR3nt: TGTGCCAGCAACTTTCCGGGGGACTGGACAGGACCGAACACTGAAGCTTTCTTT
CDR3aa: CASNFPGDWTGPNTEAFF

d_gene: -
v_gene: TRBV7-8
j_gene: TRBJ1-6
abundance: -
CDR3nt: TGTGCCAGCAGCTTGGGGCCGAATTCACCCCTCCACTTT
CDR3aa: CASSLGPNSPLHF

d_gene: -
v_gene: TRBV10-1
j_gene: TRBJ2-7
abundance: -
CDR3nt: TGCGCCAGCAGTGAACTACACTCCTACGAGCAGTACTTC
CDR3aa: CASSELHSYEQYF

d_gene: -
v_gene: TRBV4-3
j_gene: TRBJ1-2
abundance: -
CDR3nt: TGCGCCAGCAGCCAAGTGGCTTCGGGGCGGGGGGCTAACTATGGCTACACCTTC
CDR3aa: CASSQVASGRGANYGYTF

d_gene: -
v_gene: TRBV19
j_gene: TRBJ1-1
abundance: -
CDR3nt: TGTGCCAGTGGCCCAGGAGGCGCTGAAGCTTTCTTT
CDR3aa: CASGPGGAEAFF

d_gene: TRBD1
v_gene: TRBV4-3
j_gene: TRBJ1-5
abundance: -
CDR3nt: TGCGCCAGCAGCCTCACGATAGGGGACAGGCGATTATATCAGCCCCAGCATTTT
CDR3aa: CASSLTIGDRRLYQPQHF

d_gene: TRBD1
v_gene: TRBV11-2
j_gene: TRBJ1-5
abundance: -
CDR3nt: TGTGCCAGCGCCTCCGGGGACAGCTCAAATCAGCCCCAGCATTTT
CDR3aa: CASASGDSSNQPQHF

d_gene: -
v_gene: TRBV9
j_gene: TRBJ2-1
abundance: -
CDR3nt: TGTGCCAGCAGCGGAGGCCTAAGGGAGGTGGATGAGCAGTTCTTC
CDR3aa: CASSGGLREVDEQFF

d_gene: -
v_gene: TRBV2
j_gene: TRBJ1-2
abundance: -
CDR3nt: TGTGCCAGCAGTGGACAGGCCCAATGGTCGGGTGGCTACACCTTC
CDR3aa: CASSGQAQWSGGYTF

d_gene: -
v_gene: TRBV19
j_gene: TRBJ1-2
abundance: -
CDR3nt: TGTGCCAGTAGTATACAGACAGGAGGCTATGGCTACACCTTC
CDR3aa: CASSIQTGGYGYTF

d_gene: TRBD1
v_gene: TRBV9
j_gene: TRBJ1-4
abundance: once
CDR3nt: TGTGCCAGCAGCCTAGAAGGGACAGGACTAGGGGAAAAACTGTTTTTT
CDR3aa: CASSLEGTGLGEKLFF

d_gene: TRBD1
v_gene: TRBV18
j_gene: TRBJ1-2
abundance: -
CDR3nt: TGTGCCAGCTCACAGGGACAGGGCGGGGACGATGGCTACACCTTC
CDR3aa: CASSQGQGGDDGYTF

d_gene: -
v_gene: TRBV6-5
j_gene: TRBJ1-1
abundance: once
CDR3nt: TGTGCCAGCAGTTCCCACAGGGTTAACACTGAAGCTTTCTTT
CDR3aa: CASSSHRVNTEAFF

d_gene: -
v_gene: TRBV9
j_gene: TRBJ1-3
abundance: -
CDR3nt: TGTGCCAGCAGGCGGGGGCTTTCTGGAAACACCATATATTTT
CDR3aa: CASRRGLSGNTIYF